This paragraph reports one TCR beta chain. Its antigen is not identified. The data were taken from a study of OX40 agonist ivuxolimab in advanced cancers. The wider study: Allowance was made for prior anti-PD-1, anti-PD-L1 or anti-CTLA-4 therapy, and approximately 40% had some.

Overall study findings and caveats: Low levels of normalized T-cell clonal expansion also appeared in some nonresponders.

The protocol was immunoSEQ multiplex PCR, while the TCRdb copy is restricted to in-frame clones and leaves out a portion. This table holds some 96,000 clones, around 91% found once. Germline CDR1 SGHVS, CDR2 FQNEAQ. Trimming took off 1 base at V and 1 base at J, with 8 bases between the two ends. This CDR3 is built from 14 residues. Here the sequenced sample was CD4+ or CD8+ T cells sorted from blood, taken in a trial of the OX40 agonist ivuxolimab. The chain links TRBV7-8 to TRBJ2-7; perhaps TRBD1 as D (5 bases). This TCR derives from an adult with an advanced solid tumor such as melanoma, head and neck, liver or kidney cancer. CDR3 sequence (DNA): TGTGCCAGCAGCTTAGGACAGCTATCCTACGAGCAGTACTTC. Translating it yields CASSLGQLSYEQYF.